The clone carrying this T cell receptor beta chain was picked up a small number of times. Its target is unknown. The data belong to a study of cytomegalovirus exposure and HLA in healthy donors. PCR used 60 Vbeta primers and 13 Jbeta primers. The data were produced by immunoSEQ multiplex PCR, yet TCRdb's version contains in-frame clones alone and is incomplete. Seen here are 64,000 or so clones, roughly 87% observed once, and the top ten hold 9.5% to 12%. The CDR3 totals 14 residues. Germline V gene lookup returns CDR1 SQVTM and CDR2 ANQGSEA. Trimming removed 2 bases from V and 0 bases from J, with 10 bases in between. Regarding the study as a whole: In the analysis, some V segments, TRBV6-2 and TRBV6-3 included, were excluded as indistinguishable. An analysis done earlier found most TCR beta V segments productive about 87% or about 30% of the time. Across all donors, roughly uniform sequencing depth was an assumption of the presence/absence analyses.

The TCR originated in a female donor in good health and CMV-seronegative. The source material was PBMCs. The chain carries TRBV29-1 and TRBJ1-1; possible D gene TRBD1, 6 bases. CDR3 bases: TGCAGCGTTGAAAGGGGGGGGGTGAACACTGAAGCTTTCTTT. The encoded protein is CSVERGGVNTEAFF.